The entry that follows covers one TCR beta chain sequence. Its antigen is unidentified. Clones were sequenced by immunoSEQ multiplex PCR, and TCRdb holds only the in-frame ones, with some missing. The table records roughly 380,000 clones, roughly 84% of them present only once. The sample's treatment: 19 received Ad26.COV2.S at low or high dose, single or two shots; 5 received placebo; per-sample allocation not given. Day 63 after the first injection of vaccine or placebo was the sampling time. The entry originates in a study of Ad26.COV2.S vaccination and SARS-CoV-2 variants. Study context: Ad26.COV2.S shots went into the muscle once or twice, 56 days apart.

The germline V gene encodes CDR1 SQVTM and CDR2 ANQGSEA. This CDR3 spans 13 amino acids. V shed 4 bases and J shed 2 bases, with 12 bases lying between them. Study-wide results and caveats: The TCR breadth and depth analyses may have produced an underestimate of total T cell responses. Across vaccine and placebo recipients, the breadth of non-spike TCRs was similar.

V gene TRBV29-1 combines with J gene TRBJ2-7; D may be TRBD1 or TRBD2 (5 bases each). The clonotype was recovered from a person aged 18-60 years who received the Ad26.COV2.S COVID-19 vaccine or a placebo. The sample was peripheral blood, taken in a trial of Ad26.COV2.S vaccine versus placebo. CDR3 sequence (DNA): TGCAGCGTTGCCGGGGCAGTAACCTACGAGCAGTACTTC. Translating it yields CSVAGAVTYEQYF.